This T cell receptor (beta chain) comes out of a study of blood T cell repertoires in COVID-19. Background on the study: Sources were T cells, B-cell-depleted T cells, or PBMCs; the material itself was cDNA or gDNA.

V lost 1 base and J 8 bases, leaving 11 bases between the germline ends. The CDR3 has 14 amino acids. Germline lookup yields CDR1 KGHDR and CDR2 SFDVKD. Original handling: Reference gene primers were amplified, and this amplification served to estimate nucleated cell counts. Libraries were prepared by immunoSEQ multiplex PCR; TCRdb keeps only in-frame clonotypes and omits some of them. Clonal size and the V and J genes are those of that table, whereas D and trimming came from the DNA. The repertoire holds about 340,000 clones, with more than 75% as singletons. This TCR was sampled from a woman younger than 35 who had recovered from COVID-19. The sequencing input was peripheral blood. The chain carries TRBV24-1 and TRBJ2-1, with D possibly TRBD2 on 7 matching bases. In DNA form, the CDR3 reads TGTGCCACCAGTGATTTCAGGGAGGGGGATGAGCAGTTCTTC. It encodes CATSDFREGDEQFF.